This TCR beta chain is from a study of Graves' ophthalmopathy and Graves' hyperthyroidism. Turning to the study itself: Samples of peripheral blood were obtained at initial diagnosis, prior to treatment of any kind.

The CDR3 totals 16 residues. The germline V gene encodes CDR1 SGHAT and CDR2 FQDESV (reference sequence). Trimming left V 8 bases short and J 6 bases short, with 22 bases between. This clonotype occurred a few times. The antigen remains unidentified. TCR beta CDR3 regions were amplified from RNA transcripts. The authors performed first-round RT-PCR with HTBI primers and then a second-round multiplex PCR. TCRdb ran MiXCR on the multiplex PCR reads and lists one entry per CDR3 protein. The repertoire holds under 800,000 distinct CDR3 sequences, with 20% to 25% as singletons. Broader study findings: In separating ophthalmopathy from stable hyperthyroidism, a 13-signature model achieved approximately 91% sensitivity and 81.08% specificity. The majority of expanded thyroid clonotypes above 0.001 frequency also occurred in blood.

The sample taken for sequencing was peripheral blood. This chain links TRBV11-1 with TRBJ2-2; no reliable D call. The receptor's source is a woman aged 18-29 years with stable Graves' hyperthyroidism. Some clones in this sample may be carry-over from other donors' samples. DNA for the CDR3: TGTGCCAGCTCCCAACACCTTGGACGATACTCCGGGGAGCTGTTTTTT. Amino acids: CASSQHLGRYSGELFF.